The 8 T cell receptor beta chains reported below all come from one sample, sequenced in a study of CD8 T cells in ankylosing spondylitis. Overall study findings and caveats: Characteristic, it appeared, of ankylosing spondylitis blood was a TCR beta motif of about eight highly homologous variants.

Each CDR3 protein gets one entry after TCRdb re-called the 5' RACE reads with MiXCR. The table includes some 800,000 distinct CDR3 sequences, 12% detected once. These receptors have no identified antigens. The material sequenced was blood, either unsorted or a sorted T cell fraction (not recorded which). The receptors here all came from a male donor with ankylosing spondylitis.

This clonotype was counted many times. This chain joins TRBV29-1 and TRBJ2-5; tentative D call: TRBD2 (5 bases). This CDR3 has 15 amino acids. The germline gives CDR1 SQVTM, CDR2 ANQGSEA. Deletions cut 5 bases from V and 2 bases from J, with 18 bases between. The CDR3 reads CSVRRQNLPQETQYF. The CDR3 DNA sequence: TGCAGCGTTAGGAGGCAGAATCTTCCTCAAGAGACCCAGTACTTC.

CDR3 sequence (DNA): TGCGCCAGCAGCACTGGACAGGCTAGTAGCACAGATACGCAGTATTTT. It is translated as CASSTGQASSTDTQYF. The chain combines TRBV5-1 with TRBJ2-3; TRBD1 agrees at 7 bases. V shed 4 bases and J 0 bases; nucleotides not matched to a gene: 8. CDR1 SGHRS and CDR2 YFSETQ come from the germline V gene. The length of the CDR3 is 16 residues.

This clonotype was detected a few times. The rearrangement joins TRBV15 to TRBJ2-1, with TRBD2 matching over 11 bases. Per the germline V gene, CDR1 is LNHNV and CDR2 is YYDKDF (reference sequence). J lost 3 bases, V lost 6 bases, and 4 bases had no gene match. The CDR3 has 15 residues. The CDR3 sequence is CATRTGLADYNEQFF. In nucleotides, the CDR3 is TGTGCCACCAGGACGGGACTAGCGGACTACAATGAGCAGTTCTTC.

This clonotype came up a few times. This sequence joins TRBV5-5 and TRBJ1-2, with a possible D match to TRBD1 (5 bases). The CDR3 runs to 14 residues. The ends were cut back, 4 bases at V and 3 bases at J, with 13 bases in the middle. The germline V gene has CDR1 SGHKS and CDR2 YYEKEE (reference sequence). The CDR3 DNA reads TGTGCCAGCAGCCAGTTGAGGGGATACTATGGCTACACCTTC. Protein product: CASSQLRGYYGYTF. Looking up the rest from reference TRBV5-5 and TRBJ1-2 gives the full variable domain: DAGVTQSPTHLIKTRGQQVTLRCSPISGHKSVSWYQQVLGQGPQFIFQYYEKEERGRGNFPDRFSARQFPNYSSELNVNALLLGDSALYLCASSQLRGYYGYTFGSGTRLTVV.

This clonotype showed up many times. J is TRBJ1-2 and V is TRBV20-1; D is uncertain. CDR1 DFQATT and CDR2 SNEGSKA come from the germline V gene (reference sequence). The CDR3 extends over 12 amino acids. Trimming left V 6 bases short and J 2 bases short, with 10 bases between. The CDR3 DNA follows: TGCAGTGCGATGCAGAGAAACTATGGCTACACCTTC. Protein product: CSAMQRNYGYTF.

This rearrangement joins TRBV6-1 to TRBJ2-2; D not resolved. Trimming removed 0 bases from V and 3 bases from J, with 14 bases in between. The germline gives CDR1 MNHNS, CDR2 SASEGT. This CDR3 contains 17 residues. DNA of the CDR3: TGTGCCAGCAGTGAAGCGCTAAGGACCGGCTACACCGGGGAGCTGTTTTTT. Protein: CASSEALRTGYTGELFF.

J is TRBJ2-3 and V is TRBV4-3, with D uncertain. The germline V and J ends were trimmed by 1 base and 4 bases, with 12 bases remaining between them. CDR3 length: 15 residues. CDR1 LGHNA and CDR2 YSLEER come from the germline V gene. The CDR3 sequence: CASSQVRAGADTQYF. For the CDR3, the DNA is TGCGCCAGCAGCCAAGTCCGGGCTGGCGCAGATACGCAGTATTTT.

This clonotype has ten or more counts. The V gene is TRBV7-9, the J gene TRBJ2-1, with 8 bases that match TRBD2. Germline CDR1 and CDR2: SEHNR and FQNEAQ (reference sequence). This CDR3 spans 14 amino acids. V lost 5 bases and J lost 4; bases outside the gene matches: 4. CDR3 sequence (DNA): TGTGCCAGCAGCCCCTCTAGCGGGTACAATGAGCAGTTCTTC. Protein sequence: CASSPSSGYNEQFF.